The 24 T cell receptor beta chains in this list originate from one sample, sequenced in a study of graft-versus-host responses after intestinal transplantation (dated by TCRdb to the early 2020s). The sample's time point label is to be understood as: cells obtained before transplantation from donor or recipient. Receptor amplification or capture employed the immunoSEQ multiplex PCR assay. Drawn from immuneACCESS, this table holds only the in-frame rearrangements with V and J called that TCRdb kept. Clones are partly lost; checked studies trace under half to an unresolved V gene and leave the rest unexplained. Within this sample are around 64,000 clones, with 90% to 95% of them counted one time only. The leading ten clones occupy approximately 0.4% of the sample. No antigen is known for these receptors. The sequencing used unstimulated CD4+ T cells sorted from spleen or lymph node cells, collected before transplant. These TCRs come from a human donor who was the organ donor for an intestinal transplant.

This clone was picked up one time. This chain uses TRBV15 with TRBJ1-2; 9 positions match TRBD1. CDR1 and CDR2 from the germline V gene are LNHNV and YYDKDF (reference sequence). V gave up 3 bases and J gave up 3 bases; unmatched junction bases: 5. The CDR3 is 15 amino acids. CDR3 loop: CATSRGQGVDYGYTF. CDR3 bases: TGTGCCACCAGCAGGGGACAGGGTGTGGACTATGGCTACACCTTC.

The CDR3 coding sequence is TGCGCCAGCAGCTCACTAGCGGGGGGTGACTACGAGCAGTACTTC. Translated, it gives CASSSLAGGDYEQYF. The chain is built from TRBV5-1 and TRBJ2-7, with 12 bases lining up with TRBD2. Per germline, CDR1 SGHRS and CDR2 YFSETQ. CDR3 length: 15 residues. After removal of 3 bases from V and 3 bases from J, the junction contained 4 bases not matched to a gene.

CDR3 amino acids: CASSPNPHGYTF. CDR3 coding DNA: TGTGCCAGCAGCCCCAACCCCCATGGCTACACCTTC. V is TRBV7-2 and J is TRBJ1-2; no firm D call. There are 12 residues in the CDR3. Between the trimmed V and J ends, which lost 5 bases and 6 bases, there was a span of 10 bases. Looked up from germline, CDR1 is SGHTA and CDR2 is FQGNSA.

This clone was detected once. The chain has TRBV27 and TRBJ1-2, with D perhaps matching TRBD1 (5 bases). Germline CDR1 MNHEY, CDR2 SMNVEV (reference sequence). The CDR3 sequence is 14 residues long. The V gene lost 4 bases and the J gene lost 0 bases, with 9 bases spanning the gap. This CDR3 is CASSSGRPNYGYTF. CDR3 bases: TGTGCCAGCAGTTCGGGACGGCCTAACTATGGCTACACCTTC.

A word on this clone: A junction end diverges from the germline sequence, so it may reflect a read error. V usage is TRBV7-7 and J usage is TRBJ2-2; tentatively, D is TRBD2 (6 bases). CDR3 length: 14 residues. Germline V gives CDR1 SSHAT, CDR2 FNYEAQ (reference sequence). The CDR3 bases are TGTGCTAGCAGCTCGGGACTCAACACCGGGGAGCTGTTTTTT. It specifies CASSSGLNTGELFF.

The chain couples TRBV7-2 to TRBJ1-1; no reliable D call. CDR3 length: 13 residues. Looked up from germline, CDR1 is SGHTA and CDR2 is FQGNSA. Trimming cost V 4 bases and J 1 base, with 7 bases left between them. The CDR3 DNA follows: TGTGCCAGCAGCTGGCAAGGGAACACTGAAGCTTTCTTT. As protein: CASSWQGNTEAFF.

This clone was recorded only once. V and J are TRBV4-2 and TRBJ2-1; no clear D. Germline assignment: CDR1 LGHNA and CDR2 YNFKEQ. The ends were cut back, 4 bases at V and 6 bases at J, with 13 bases in the middle. This CDR3 region has 14 residues. DNA of the CDR3: TGTGCCAGCAGCCCGCAGGTCCGGGCCAATGAGCAGTTCTTC. The encoded protein is CASSPQVRANEQFF.

The gene calls are TRBV6-5 and TRBJ1-2; 10 bases match TRBD1. Germline trimming cut 6 bases from V and 6 bases from J; bases unmatched to any gene: 4. CDR1 and CDR2 from the germline V gene are MNHEY and SVGAGI. The CDR3 consists of 13 residues. CDR3 in DNA: TGTGCCAGCAGGGGGACAGGGGCGCATGGCTACACCTTC. This codes for CASRGTGAHGYTF.

This chain's CDR3 is CASSLLGQSSNQPQHF. The CDR3 coding sequence is TGTGCCAGTAGCCTACTTGGACAGAGTAGCAATCAGCCCCAGCATTTT. V gene TRBV19 combines with J gene TRBJ1-5; possibly TRBD1 for D (6 bases). The CDR3 has 16 residues. V lost 6 bases and J lost 0, with 15 bases in between. The germline gives CDR1 LNHDA, CDR2 SQIVND (reference sequence).

V gene TRBV27 combines with J gene TRBJ1-4, with 10 bases that match TRBD1. Trimming removed 5 bases from V and 8 bases from J; junction bases left unmatched: 11. Germline CDR1 and CDR2: MNHEY and SMNVEV (reference sequence). The CDR3 spans 16 residues. The CDR3 region is CASSRGRGDRGEKLFF. As DNA, the CDR3 is TGTGCCAGCAGTAGGGGCAGAGGGGACAGGGGAGAAAAACTGTTTTTT.

The V gene is TRBV30, the J gene TRBJ2-6, with D possibly being TRBD1 (5 bases). Trimming took 1 base from V and 0 from J, leaving 16 bases between them. This CDR3 has 18 amino acids. The germline V gene has CDR1 GTSNPN and CDR2 SVGIG (reference sequence). CDR3 sequence: CAWSDLQVTLSGANVLTF. DNA of the CDR3: TGTGCCTGGAGTGACCTACAGGTTACTCTCTCTGGGGCCAACGTCCTGACTTTC.

In this sample, this clone turned up once. The V and J genes are TRBV4-2 and TRBJ2-3; TRBD1 agrees at 11 bases. CDR1 and CDR2 from the germline V gene are LGHNA and YNFKEQ. With V trimmed by 6 bases and J by 2 bases, 7 bases remained unmatched. The CDR3 is made up of 16 amino acids. The CDR3 nucleotides are TGTGCCAGCAGAAGAGGACAGGGGGCGTACACAGATACGCAGTATTTT. Its translation: CASRRGQGAYTDTQYF.

V is TRBV4-1 and J is TRBJ2-7; D unresolved. Trimming took off 0 bases at V and 1 base at J, with 7 bases between the two ends. CDR1 is MGHRA, CDR2 YSYEKL, per germline. The CDR3 is 14 amino acids. The CDR3: CASSQDPRSYEQYF. CDR3 nucleotide sequence: TGCGCCAGCAGCCAAGATCCGAGGTCCTACGAGCAGTACTTC.

The chain has TRBV7-2 and TRBJ1-6; 10 nucleotides match TRBD1. Germline V lookup: CDR1 SGHTA, CDR2 FQGNSA. The V gene end was trimmed by 3 bases and the J gene end by 10 bases; junction bases not matched to a gene: 6. This CDR3 contains 15 residues. The CDR3 DNA sequence: TGTGCCAGCAGCTTCCGACAGGGGGCCGAGTCACCCCTCCACTTT. As protein: CASSFRQGAESPLHF.

V and J are TRBV5-6 and TRBJ1-1, with unresolved D. CDR3 size: 12 residues. CDR1 is SGHDT, CDR2 YYEEEE, per germline. With 0 bases removed from V and 9 bases from J, the gap between germline ends came to 9 bases. The DNA for the CDR3 is TGTGCCAGCAGCTTGGGCGGAACCCAAGCTTTCTTT. Translation: CASSLGGTQAFF.

J is TRBJ1-1 and V is TRBV2; D is perhaps TRBD1 (5 bases). Germline CDR1 reads SNHLY; CDR2 reads FYNNEI. The V end was cut by 7 bases, the J end by 6 bases, with 15 bases between. The CDR3 consists of 13 residues. CDR3 residues: CASTVRGGAEAFF. For the CDR3, the DNA is TGTGCCAGCACCGTAAGGGGAGGGGCTGAAGCTTTCTTT.

This clone occurred a few times. Here the CDR3 reads CASSLGASGGYEQYF. The DNA of the CDR3 is TGTGCCAGCAGCTTAGGGGCTAGCGGGGGCTACGAGCAGTACTTC. This chain links TRBV7-9 with TRBJ2-7; 10 bases fit TRBD2. The germline V gene encodes CDR1 SEHNR and CDR2 FQNEAQ (reference sequence). CDR3 size: 15 residues. Germline trimming cut 1 base from V and 3 bases from J; bases unmatched to any gene: 3.

V usage is TRBV21-1 and J usage is TRBJ2-3; TRBD2 is the table's D call, not checked against the DNA. TRBV21-1 is designated a pseudogene. The CDR3 loop spans 16 amino acids. The CDR3: CASSKRPSGHSDTQYF. CDR3 sequence (DNA): TGTGCCAGCAGCAAAAGGCCTAGCGGGCACTCAGATACGCAGTATTTT.

The chain uses TRBV5-1 and TRBJ1-1, with TRBD1 as a possible D gene (5 bases). V lost 2 bases, J lost 4 bases, and 12 bases lay in between. This CDR3 spans 14 amino acids. Germline CDR1 and CDR2: SGHRS and YFSETQ. The CDR3 DNA reads TGCGCCAGCAGCTTTGGGGCGGCGGGCACTGAAGCTTTCTTT. As protein: CASSFGAAGTEAFF.

The genes are TRBV11-2 and TRBJ2-7, with D maybe TRBD2 (5 bases). Germline lookup yields CDR1 SGHAT and CDR2 FQNNGV. V dropped 3 bases and J dropped 3 bases, with 12 bases sitting between them. The CDR3 runs 14 residues. As DNA, the CDR3 is TGTGCCAGCAGCTTGTGGAGGACCCTCTACGAGCAGTACTTC. This codes for CASSLWRTLYEQYF.

V is TRBV4-1 and J is TRBJ2-5; 9 bases line up with TRBD1. The J call may be faulty, since TRBJ2-7 better matches the DNA end. Germline V gene lookup returns CDR1 MGHRA and CDR2 YSYEKL. The CDR3 loop spans 16 amino acids. The CDR3 DNA is TGCGCCAGCAGCCTGTATACAGGGGGCTCGGTCTACGAGCAGTACTTC. It codes for CASSLYTGGSVYEQYF.

The CDR3 nucleotides are TGTGCCAGCAGCTTAGATCAGGGTCGCACTGAAGCTTTCTTT. Encoded protein: CASSLDQGRTEAFF. The chain employs TRBV7-2 and TRBJ1-1; D may be TRBD1 (5 bases). V was shortened by 1 base and J by 4 bases, with 10 bases between the two germline ends. Germline loops: CDR1 SGHTA, CDR2 FQGNSA. The CDR3 is 14 amino acids.

V usage is TRBV15 and J usage is TRBJ2-5; weak D call: TRBD1 (5 bases). The V gene lost 1 base and the J gene lost 1 base, with 10 bases spanning the gap. The V gene's germline CDR1 is LNHNV and CDR2 YYDKDF (reference sequence). The CDR3 sequence is 15 residues long. The CDR3 protein is CATSRGDSLQETQYF. The CDR3 DNA sequence: TGTGCCACCAGCAGAGGTGACAGTCTCCAAGAGACCCAGTACTTC.

The rearrangement joins TRBV5-1 to TRBJ2-5; 8 bases are shared with TRBD2. V was clipped by 0 bases and J by 1 base; unmatched bases: 5. The germline gives CDR1 SGHRS, CDR2 YFSETQ. This CDR3 comprises 16 residues. Here the CDR3 reads CASSLESGRFQETQYF. The CDR3 DNA reads as TGCGCCAGCAGCTTGGAGAGCGGGAGATTCCAAGAGACCCAGTACTTC. Combining the CDR3 with reference TRBV5-1 and TRBJ2-5 gives the whole variable domain KAGVTQTPRYLIKTRGQQVTLSCSPISGHRSVSWYQQTPGQGLQFLFEYFSETQRNKGNFPGRFSGRQFSNSRSEMNVSTLELGDSALYLCASSLESGRFQETQYFGPGTRLLVL.